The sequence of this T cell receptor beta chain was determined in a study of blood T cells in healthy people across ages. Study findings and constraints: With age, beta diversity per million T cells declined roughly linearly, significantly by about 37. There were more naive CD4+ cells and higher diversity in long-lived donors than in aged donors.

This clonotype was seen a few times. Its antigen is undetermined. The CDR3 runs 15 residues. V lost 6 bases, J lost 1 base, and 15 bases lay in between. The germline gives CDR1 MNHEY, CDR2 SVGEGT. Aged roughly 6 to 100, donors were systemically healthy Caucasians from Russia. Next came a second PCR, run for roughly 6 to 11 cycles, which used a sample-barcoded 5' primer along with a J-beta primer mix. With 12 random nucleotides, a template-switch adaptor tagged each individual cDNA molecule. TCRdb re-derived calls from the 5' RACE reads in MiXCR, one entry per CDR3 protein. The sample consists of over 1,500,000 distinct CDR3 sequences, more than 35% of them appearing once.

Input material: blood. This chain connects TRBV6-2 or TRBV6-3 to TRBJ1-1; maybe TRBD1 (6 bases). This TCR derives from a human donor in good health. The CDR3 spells CASRGTGQTNTEAFF. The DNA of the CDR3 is TGTGCCAGCAGGGGAACCGGACAGACGAACACTGAAGCTTTCTTT.